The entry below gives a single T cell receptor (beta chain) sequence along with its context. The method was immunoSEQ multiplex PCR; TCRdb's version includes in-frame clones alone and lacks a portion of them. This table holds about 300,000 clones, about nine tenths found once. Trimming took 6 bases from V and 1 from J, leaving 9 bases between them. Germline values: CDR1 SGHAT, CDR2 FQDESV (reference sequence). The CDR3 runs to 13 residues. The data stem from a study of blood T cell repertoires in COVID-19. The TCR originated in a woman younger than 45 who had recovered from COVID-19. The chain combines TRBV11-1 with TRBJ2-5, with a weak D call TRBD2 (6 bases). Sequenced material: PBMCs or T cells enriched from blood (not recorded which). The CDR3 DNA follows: TGTGCCAGCAGGCCGGGACTCCAAGAGACCCAGTACTTC. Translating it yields CASRPGLQETQYF.